This note documents a single T cell receptor (beta chain) sequence. Antigen unknown. Germline V gene data show CDR1 as LGHNA and CDR2 as YSLEER. The V end was cut by 0 bases, the J end by 1 base, with 10 bases between. The CDR3 spans 15 residues. This record comes from a study of Tregs in tolerant kidney transplant recipients. Overall study findings and caveats: Biological reproducibility was not directly addressed in this study.

Thawed PBMCs were FACS-sorted into unstimulated CD4+CD25+CD127- regulatory T cells, CD4+CD25- non-regulatory cells, CD4 and CD8 cells. The repertoire was sequenced with immunoSEQ multiplex PCR; TCRdb's copy has only in-frame clones and lacks some. The sample has under 85,000 clones; around 90% are singletons. The V and J genes are TRBV4-3 and TRBJ2-7; D unresolved. The receptor was derived from a human donor who received a combined kidney and bone marrow transplant. Here the sequenced sample was CD4+ T cells from blood, taken before the transplant. The CDR3 nucleotides are TGCGCCAGCAGCCAAGATTGGTCGGGTTCCTACGAGCAGTACTTC. This gives the protein CASSQDWSGSYEQYF.